These 28 T cell receptor beta chains were sequenced from one sample in a study of T cell responses to AZD1222 COVID-19 vaccine. The repertoire was sequenced with immunoSEQ multiplex PCR; TCRdb's copy has only in-frame clones and lacks some. The sample has 110,000 or so clones; roughly 89% are singletons. The sequences come from peripheral blood, collected 28 days after the second AZD1222 dose. The receptors here all came from an adult who received the AZD1222 COVID-19 vaccine.

The chain recombines TRBV2 with TRBJ1-2; 8 bases match TRBD1. Germline-derived CDR1 and CDR2 are SNHLY and FYNNEI. Losses at the gene ends were 8 bases for V and 2 bases for J; bases not matched to a gene: 7. The CDR3 sequence is 14 residues long. The CDR3 nucleotides are TGTGCCAGCGAACCCGGACAGGGAAACTATGGCTACACCTTC. Amino acid sequence: CASEPGQGNYGYTF. Full variable domain (rest looked up from reference TRBV2 and TRBJ1-2): EPEVTQTPSHQVTQMGQEVILRCVPISNHLYFYWYRQILGQKVEFLVSFYNNEISEKSEIFDDQFSVERPDGSNFTLKIRSTKLEDSAMYFCASEPGQGNYGYTFGSGTRLTVV.

CDR3 DNA: TGCAGCGACAGGGTTGGAGAGACCCAGTACTTC. It encodes CSDRVGETQYF. The chain couples TRBV29-1 to TRBJ2-5, with D perhaps TRBD1 (6 bases). From germline, CDR1 is SQVTM and CDR2 ANQGSEA. V lost 7 bases and J lost 4, with 10 bases in between. This CDR3 has 11 amino acids. The full variable domain, its missing parts supplied by reference TRBV29-1 and TRBJ2-5, is SAVISQKPSRDICQRGTSLTIQCQVDSQVTMMFWYRQQPGQSLTLIATANQGSEATYESGFVIDKFPISRPNLTFSTLTVSNMSPEDSSIYLCSDRVGETQYFGPGTRLLVL.

This rearrangement joins TRBV11-2 to TRBJ2-7, with TRBD2 as a possible D gene (7 bases). Germline CDR1 SGHAT, CDR2 FQNNGV. V lost 4 bases and J lost 6, with 16 bases in between. This CDR3 is built from 14 residues. The DNA for the CDR3 is TGTGCCAGCAGCTGGGAACCGGGGGGCCCCGAGCAGTACTTC. Encoded protein: CASSWEPGGPEQYF.

This clone has only one observation. V gene TRBV14 combines with J gene TRBJ2-1; TRBD2 matches at 9 bases. The CDR3 has 15 amino acids. Germline-derived CDR1 and CDR2 are SGHDN and FVKESK. The junction had 4 bases not matched to a gene; V was cut back by 1 base and J by 6 bases. This CDR3 reads CASSQVGTSFNEQFF. The CDR3 DNA reads TGTGCCAGCAGCCAAGTCGGGACTAGCTTCAATGAGCAGTTCTTC.

The chain combines TRBV7-2 with TRBJ1-2; possibly TRBD1 for D (6 bases). Germline loops: CDR1 SGHTA, CDR2 FQGNSA. The V end was cut by 4 bases, the J end by 4 bases, with 13 bases between. The CDR3 runs to 14 residues. The CDR3 DNA sequence: TGTGCCAGCAGCTACACGAGGGGGGTCTATGGCTACACCTTC. This codes for CASSYTRGVYGYTF.

The chain uses TRBV11-2 and TRBJ2-1; D is ambiguous. The V gene's germline CDR1 is SGHAT and CDR2 FQNNGV. This CDR3 region has 13 residues. The germline V and J ends were trimmed by 0 bases and 8 bases, with 8 bases remaining between them. CDR3: CASSLDLGHEQFF. CDR3 nucleotides: TGTGCCAGCAGCTTAGATCTGGGCCATGAGCAGTTCTTC.

This chain connects TRBV30 to TRBJ2-7; D possibly corresponds to TRBD2 (6 bases). The ends were cut back, 2 bases at V and 0 bases at J, with 11 bases in the middle. Germline values: CDR1 GTSNPN, CDR2 SVGIG (reference sequence). This CDR3 has 14 amino acids. The CDR3 loop is CAWSRGSSSYEQYF. The CDR3 DNA sequence: TGTGCCTGGAGTCGGGGGTCAAGCTCCTACGAGCAGTACTTC.

The rearrangement uses TRBV24-1 and TRBJ2-1; 8 bases are a match to TRBD1. Germline V gene sequence: CDR1 KGHDR, CDR2 SFDVKD. The CDR3 spans 16 residues. V lost 4 bases to trimming and J lost 12 bases; unmatched junction nucleotides: 16. The CDR3 spells CATSETPGQAQVGQFF. For the CDR3, the DNA is TGTGCCACCAGTGAAACACCGGGACAGGCCCAAGTAGGGCAGTTCTTC.

The chain joins TRBV28 to TRBJ1-5; D call uncertain. V dropped 2 bases and J dropped 4 bases, with 9 bases sitting between them. CDR3 length: 14 residues. CDR1 and CDR2 from the germline V gene are MDHEN and SYDVKM. The CDR3 sequence: CASSLHGPNQPQHF. The CDR3 region has the DNA TGTGCCAGCAGTTTACATGGGCCTAATCAGCCCCAGCATTTT.

The chain has TRBV6-5 and TRBJ1-4; unclear D gene. The CDR3 loop spans 14 amino acids. V shed 8 bases and J shed 5 bases, with 15 bases lying between them. The germline CDR1 and CDR2 sequences are MNHEY and SVGAGI. CDR3: CASQNGGKNEKLFF. The DNA for the CDR3 is TGTGCCAGCCAAAACGGAGGGAAGAATGAAAAACTGTTTTTT.

The rearrangement uses TRBV30 and TRBJ1-1, with 9 positions matching TRBD1. The length of the CDR3 is 16 residues. Trimming removed 2 bases from V and 1 base from J; junction bases left unmatched: 8. The V gene's germline CDR1 is GTSNPN and CDR2 SVGIG (reference sequence). The CDR3 is CAWSRVQGASNTEAFF. As DNA, the CDR3 is TGTGCCTGGAGTAGAGTACAGGGGGCGTCGAACACTGAAGCTTTCTTT.

Only one count was recorded for this clone. The rearrangement links TRBV28 to TRBJ2-7; tentatively, D is TRBD1 (6 bases). The V end lost 6 bases, the J end lost 4 bases, and 19 bases lay between the germline ends. The CDR3 totals 15 residues. Germline lookup yields CDR1 MDHEN and CDR2 SYDVKM. This chain's CDR3 is CASRGTSGHLYEQYF. In DNA, the CDR3 is TGTGCCAGCAGGGGCACCTCGGGACATTTATACGAGCAGTACTTC.

This clone turned up a few times. The chain employs TRBV11-2 and TRBJ2-1; 10 nucleotides agree with TRBD1. V was clipped by 5 bases and J by 2 bases; unmatched bases: 3. Per the germline V gene, CDR1 is SGHAT and CDR2 is FQNNGV. The CDR3 extends over 15 amino acids. DNA for the CDR3: TGTGCCAGCAGCCCAGGGACAGGGGCCTACAATGAGCAGTTCTTC. It is translated as CASSPGTGAYNEQFF.

The rearrangement links TRBV21-1 to TRBJ1-5. TRBV21-1 is termed a pseudogene. This CDR3 is built from 16 residues. In nucleotides, the CDR3 is TGTGCCAGCAGCAAAGTGGAGGGAAGCGGCAATCAGCCCCAGCATTTT. This gives the protein CASSKVEGSGNQPQHF.

The rearrangement uses TRBV7-2 and TRBJ2-7; D might be TRBD2 (5 bases). Germline V gene lookup returns CDR1 SGHTA and CDR2 FQGNSA. This CDR3 comprises 14 residues. With 3 bases removed from V and 7 bases from J, the gap between germline ends came to 16 bases. CDR3 in DNA: TGTGCCAGCAGCTTCCCCGGGCCCGGGGAGGAGCAGTACTTC. It translates to CASSFPGPGEEQYF.

The rearrangement uses TRBV9 and TRBJ1-2; TRBD1 agrees at 8 bases. Unmatched junction bases numbered 3, after V lost 3 bases and J lost 8 bases. The germline V gene encodes CDR1 SGDLS and CDR2 YYNGEE. The CDR3 has 12 residues. The CDR3 here is CASSATGEGYTF. CDR3 DNA sequence: TGTGCCAGCAGCGCGACAGGGGAAGGCTACACCTTC.

CDR3 residues: CASSQRNGQAYNSPLHF. The DNA for the CDR3 is TGTGCCAGCAGCCAGAGAAACGGACAGGCATATAATTCACCCCTCCACTTT. The J gene is TRBJ1-6, the V gene TRBV3-1 (or the pseudogene TRBV3-2); 7 bases line up with TRBD1. Unmatched junction bases numbered 9, after V lost 3 bases and J lost 4 bases. This CDR3 has 17 amino acids. Germline CDR1 LGHDT, CDR2 YNNKEL (reference sequence).

This chain uses TRBV18 with TRBJ2-2, with TRBD1 matching 10 bases. The germline V gene encodes CDR1 KGHSH and CDR2 LQKENI. The CDR3 has 17 amino acids. V lost 2 bases and J lost 4; bases outside the gene matches: 7. The CDR3 DNA reads as TGTGCCAGCTCACCATCACGACAGGGGGCGCCCACCGGGGAGCTGTTTTTT. Translated: CASSPSRQGAPTGELFF.

The V and J genes are TRBV5-4 and TRBJ2-2, with 8 bases identical to TRBD2. In germline, CDR1 is SGHNT, CDR2 YYREEE (reference sequence). The CDR3 runs to 16 residues. The V gene end was trimmed by 4 bases and the J gene end by 4 bases; junction bases not matched to a gene: 9. CDR3 DNA sequence: TGTGCCAGCAGCGGTACTAGCGGAAGCCGCACCGGGGAGCTGTTTTTT. Protein product: CASSGTSGSRTGELFF.

The chain carries TRBV7-2 and TRBJ2-7; 7 bases fit TRBD2. The length of the CDR3 is 14 residues. The J segment lost 4 bases and the V segment lost 3 bases, leaving 6 bases of the junction unmatched. Looked up from germline, CDR1 is SGHTA and CDR2 is FQGNSA. CDR3 protein: CASSLAGLKYEQYF. CDR3 coding DNA: TGTGCCAGCAGCTTGGCGGGACTAAAATACGAGCAGTACTTC.

The CDR3 bases are TGCGCCAGCAGCCAACCCAGGACTAGGACAGATACGCAGTATTTT. This codes for CASSQPRTRTDTQYF. V and J are TRBV4-1 and TRBJ2-3; 7 nucleotides align to TRBD2. Germline V gene lookup returns CDR1 MGHRA and CDR2 YSYEKL. The CDR3 length is 15 residues. V lost 2 bases to trimming and J lost 3 bases; unmatched junction nucleotides: 5.

This sequence joins TRBV5-1 and TRBJ1-4; 7 nucleotides agree with TRBD1. Trimming removed 4 bases from V and 4 bases from J; junction bases left unmatched: 1. This CDR3 region has 13 residues. Germline V gives CDR1 SGHRS, CDR2 YFSETQ. The CDR3 DNA sequence: TGCGCCAGCAGCGGGACAGATAATGAAAAACTGTTTTTT. Residues: CASSGTDNEKLFF.

The chain employs TRBV28 and TRBJ2-7, with D unclear. The V end lost 2 bases, the J end lost 3 bases, and 11 bases lay between the germline ends. Germline loops: CDR1 MDHEN, CDR2 SYDVKM. The CDR3 runs to 14 residues. DNA for the CDR3: TGTGCCAGCAGTTTACGAGTCGTTTTCTACGAGCAGTACTTC. The encoded protein is CASSLRVVFYEQYF.

This clone appeared a single time. This chain joins TRBV5-1 and TRBJ2-2; D might be TRBD1 (6 bases). V was cut by 4 bases and J by 0 bases, with 10 bases left in between. Germline CDR1 SGHRS, CDR2 YFSETQ. There are 15 residues in the CDR3. This chain's CDR3 is CASSGQPTNTGELFF. In nucleotides, the CDR3 is TGCGCCAGCAGCGGACAGCCTACGAACACCGGGGAGCTGTTTTTT.

This sequence joins TRBV18 and TRBJ2-7; 9 bases line up with TRBD1. V was pared by 2 bases and J by 7 bases, with 12 bases of the junction left unmatched. This CDR3 is 16 amino acids long. Germline CDR1 and CDR2: KGHSH and LQKENI. The CDR3 is CASSPFPGQGSDEQYF. The CDR3 DNA follows: TGTGCCAGCTCACCATTCCCGGGACAGGGTTCGGATGAGCAGTACTTC.

In its sample, this clone was seen once. The V gene is TRBV28, the J gene TRBJ1-4, with TRBD1 matching 7 bases. The length of the CDR3 is 12 residues. V gave up 11 bases and J gave up 6 bases; unmatched junction bases: 6. Germline CDR1 is MDHEN and CDR2 is SYDVKM. The CDR3 loop reads CAGGRGYEKLFF. The CDR3 DNA is TGTGCCGGTGGCAGGGGGTATGAAAAACTGTTTTTT.

In nucleotides, the CDR3 is TGTGCCAGCAAGGGGCGGAAGAACACTGAAGCTTTCTTT. It yields the protein CASKGRKNTEAFF. J is TRBJ1-1 and V is TRBV2; tentatively, D is TRBD1 (5 bases). Germline CDR1 reads SNHLY; CDR2 reads FYNNEI. CDR3 length: 13 amino acids. Trimming removed 7 bases at V and 1 base at J, with 10 bases between. The full variable domain, rest sourced from reference TRBV2 and TRBJ1-1, is EPEVTQTPSHQVTQMGQEVILRCVPISNHLYFYWYRQILGQKVEFLVSFYNNEISEKSEIFDDQFSVERPDGSNFTLKIRSTKLEDSAMYFCASKGRKNTEAFFGQGTRLTVV.

This CDR3 is CASSFGPWEYNEQFF. In DNA, the CDR3 is TGTGCCAGCAGCTTTGGCCCCTGGGAATACAATGAGCAGTTCTTC. The chain joins TRBV11-3 to TRBJ2-1; D is undetermined. The CDR3 covers 15 residues. Germline V gene lookup returns CDR1 SGHNT and CDR2 YENEEA. V was clipped by 3 bases and J by 4 bases, with 13 bases between them.